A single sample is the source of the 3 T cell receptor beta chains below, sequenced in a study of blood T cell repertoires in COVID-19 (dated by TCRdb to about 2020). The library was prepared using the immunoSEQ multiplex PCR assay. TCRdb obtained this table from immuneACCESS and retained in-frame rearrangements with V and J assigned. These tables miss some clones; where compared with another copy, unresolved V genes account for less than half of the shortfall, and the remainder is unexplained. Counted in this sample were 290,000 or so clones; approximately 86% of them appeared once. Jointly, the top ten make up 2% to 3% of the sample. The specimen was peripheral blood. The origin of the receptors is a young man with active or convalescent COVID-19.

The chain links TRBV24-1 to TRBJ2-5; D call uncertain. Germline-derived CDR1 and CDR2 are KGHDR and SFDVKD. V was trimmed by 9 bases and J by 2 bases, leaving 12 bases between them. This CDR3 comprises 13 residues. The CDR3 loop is CATAQDGQETQYF. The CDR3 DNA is TGTGCCACCGCCCAGGATGGACAAGAGACCCAGTACTTC.

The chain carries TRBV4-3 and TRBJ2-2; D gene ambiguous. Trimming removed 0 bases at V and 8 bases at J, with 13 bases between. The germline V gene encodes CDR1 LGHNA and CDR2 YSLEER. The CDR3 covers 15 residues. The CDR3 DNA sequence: TGCGCCAGCAGCCAAGATGGCACCGCATCAGGGGAGCTGTTTTTT. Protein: CASSQDGTASGELFF.

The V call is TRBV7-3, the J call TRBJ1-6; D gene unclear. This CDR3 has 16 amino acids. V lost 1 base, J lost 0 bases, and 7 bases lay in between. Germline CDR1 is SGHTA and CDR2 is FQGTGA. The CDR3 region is CASSLRASSYNSPLHF. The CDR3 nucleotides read TGTGCCAGCAGCTTAAGAGCGAGCTCCTATAATTCACCCCTCCACTTT.